This TCR beta chain was found in a study of blood T cells in healthy people across ages. General study results and limits: Versus aged donors, long-lived donors had higher diversity and more naive CD4+ cells.

The extraction recovered at least 6 micrograms of total RNA per sample. Sample-barcoded 5' priming and a J-beta primer mix drove a second PCR of about 6 to 11 cycles. Using its own MiXCR run on the 5' RACE reads, TCRdb lists one record per CDR3 protein. This table holds about 780,000 distinct CDR3 sequences, 62% found once. The germline gives CDR1 PRHDT, CDR2 FYEKMQ (reference sequence). The CDR3 runs to 15 residues. Trimming left V 5 bases short and J 10 bases short, with 18 bases between. Comment on this clonotype: The target antigen is unknown.

The V call is TRBV13, the J call TRBJ1-6, with a possible D match to TRBD1 (6 bases). This TCR came from a young man in good health. The sample taken for sequencing was blood. CDR3 DNA: TGTGCCAGCAGCCCAAGGACAGCAGGGCGGTCACCCCTCCACTTT. Translated: CASSPRTAGRSPLHF.